A selection of T cell receptor beta chains follows, all from one sample in a study of CD8+ T cells in alopecia areata. Sequencing used immunoSEQ multiplex PCR; TCRdb keeps in-frame clones, though not all of them. The repertoire consists of 150,000 to 200,000 clones, with 50% to 65% occurring once and the leading ten covering roughly 10%. The material was CD8+ T cells sorted from blood, obtained at week 24, from a patient treated with tofacitinib. All receptors come from a human donor with alopecia areata. The CDR3 runs from the conserved cysteine through the conserved F or W. D genes are given only for firm matches. Size is omitted from some rows. Given values are once, few, many or a class for expanded clones.

d_call clone_size j_call v_call cdr3_aa cdr3_nt
TRBD2 few TRBJ2-1 TRBV29-1 CSGIAGGPYNEQFF TGCAGCGGGATAGCGGGGGGGCCCTACAATGAGCAGTTCTTC
- - TRBJ1-2 TRBV5-6 CASSLNRRDGYTF TGTGCCAGCAGCCTAAACCGCCGGGACGGCTACACCTTC
- - TRBJ2-6 TRBV30 CAWSVQSSGANVLTF TGTGCCTGGAGTGTCCAATCCTCTGGGGCCAACGTCCTGACTTTC
TRBD1 once TRBJ2-1 TRBV6-6 CASSVGTEQFF TGTGCCAGCAGCGTAGGGACAGAACAGTTCTTC
TRBD1 - TRBJ1-1 TRBV9 CASSGGQGANTEAFF TGTGCCAGCAGCGGGGGCCAGGGGGCGAACACTGAAGCTTTCTTT
TRBD1 - TRBJ2-1 TRBV5-6 CASSLEGGQGTYNEQFF TGTGCCAGCAGCTTGGAAGGGGGACAGGGGACCTACAATGAGCAGTTCTTC
- few TRBJ1-2 TRBV29-1 CSVHDPRGSGYTF TGCAGCGTCCACGACCCGAGGGGGTCCGGCTACACCTTC
TRBD1 - TRBJ1-2 TRBV10-3 CAISEPGQNFPNYGYTF TGTGCCATCAGCGAGCCGGGACAGAATTTTCCGAACTATGGCTACACCTTC
- - TRBJ2-7 TRBV27 CASSITGPPSYEQYF TGTGCCAGCAGTATTACAGGGCCCCCTTCCTACGAGCAGTACTTC
TRBD1 - TRBJ2-7 TRBV7-9 CASSPRDSSYEQYF TGTGCCAGCAGCCCTCGGGACAGCTCCTACGAGCAGTACTTC
- few TRBJ1-2 TRBV29-1 CSVNSGLGYTF TGCAGCGTTAATTCGGGGTTGGGCTACACCTTC